The clone carrying this TCR beta chain was detected many times. Antigen: not known. In germline, CDR1 is SGDLS, CDR2 YYNGEE. V gave up 4 bases and J gave up 5 bases; unmatched junction bases: 14. The CDR3 has 16 residues. With a J-beta primer mix and a sample-barcoded 5' primer, a second PCR ran 7 to 11 cycles. TCRdb passed the 5' RACE reads through MiXCR, listing each CDR3 protein once. The sample holds about 840,000 distinct CDR3 sequences, under 35% seen once. The sample originates from a study of blood T cells in healthy people across ages. Study-wide results and limits: Long-lived and aged donors differed, with more naive CD4+ cells and higher diversity in the long-lived.

This same sample was also taken into another study, of T cells of mothers and their children.

The sample was blood. This TCR came from a middle-aged woman in good health. The rearrangement uses TRBV9 and TRBJ2-7; 8 bases are a match to TRBD1. This CDR3 is CASSTGGTSSKDEQYF. CDR3 nucleotide sequence: TGTGCCAGCAGCACAGGGGGGACCTCCTCGAAAGACGAGCAGTACTTC.